One sample yielded the 20 T cell receptor beta chains listed below, sequenced in a study of shared clonotypes between healthy human individuals. Clones were sequenced by immunoSEQ multiplex PCR, and TCRdb holds only the in-frame ones, with some missing. Here the sample spans 2 million to 2.5 million clones, more than 80% being singletons. Sequencing used naive CD4+ T cells from PBMCs. Subset given: CD45RA+ positively selected. The receptors originated from a man between 18 and 35 years old in good health. Some clones in this sample may be carry-over from other donors' samples.

This sequence joins TRBV7-9 and TRBJ1-1; D possibly corresponds to TRBD1 (5 bases). V gave up 3 bases and J gave up 1 base, with 15 bases separating them. Germline CDR1 and CDR2: SEHNR and FQNEAQ (reference sequence). The CDR3 covers 16 residues. The CDR3 here is CASSFMEGQGNTEAFF. The CDR3 DNA is TGTGCCAGCAGCTTTATGGAGGGCCAGGGGAACACTGAAGCTTTCTTT.

This clone was detected only a few times. Distinct nucleotide sequences in the sample also encode this CDR3. The V gene is TRBV6-1, the J gene TRBJ1-1; no clear D. CDR3 length: 12 residues. Germline CDR1 and CDR2: MNHNS and SASEGT. The ends were cut back, 6 bases at V and 1 base at J, with 6 bases in the middle. As DNA, the CDR3 is TGTGCCAGCAGCCCGGGGAACACTGAAGCTTTCTTT. Its translation is CASSPGNTEAFF.

The J gene is TRBJ1-2, the V gene TRBV28, with TRBD1 identical over 9 bases. Germline V gene data show CDR1 as MDHEN and CDR2 as SYDVKM. The CDR3 runs to 12 residues. V was pared by 8 bases and J by 13 bases, with 11 bases of the junction left unmatched. CDR3 sequence reads: CASRDRVVGFTF. CDR3 nucleotide sequence: TGTGCCAGCCGGGACAGGGTAGTCGGTTTCACCTTC.

The sample holds one count of this clone. This chain links TRBV7-2 with TRBJ2-4; 11 bases align to TRBD1. Germline CDR1 SGHTA, CDR2 FQGNSA. The CDR3 sequence is 15 residues long. Trimming removed 0 bases from V and 12 bases from J; junction bases left unmatched: 7. The CDR3 DNA reads TGTGCCAGCAGCTTAGCCGGGACAGGGGGTTCTGGTCAGTACTTC. This translates into CASSLAGTGGSGQYF.

This chain connects TRBV27 to TRBJ2-3; 9 positions agree with TRBD2. The CDR3 is 12 residues long. Germline loops: CDR1 MNHEY, CDR2 SMNVEV (reference sequence). With 3 bases clipped from V and 10 bases from J, the junction kept 2 bases outside the gene matches. CDR3 in amino acids: CASSLAGGPQYF. CDR3 nucleotides: TGTGCCAGCAGTTTGGCGGGGGGGCCGCAGTATTTT.

The chain employs TRBV7-2 and TRBJ2-5, with D unresolved. The CDR3 covers 14 residues. Germline CDR1 reads SGHTA; CDR2 reads FQGNSA. Trimming left V 2 bases short and J 5 bases short, with 12 bases between. The CDR3 DNA follows: TGTGCCAGCAGCTTAAACTGGGTGACGGAGACCCAGTACTTC. It translates to CASSLNWVTETQYF.

The rearrangement links TRBV6-1 to TRBJ2-1, with TRBD2 matching 8 bases. CDR3 length: 17 amino acids. Germline values: CDR1 MNHNS, CDR2 SASEGT. Trimming took 4 bases from V and 1 from J; bases not matched to a gene: 9. The CDR3 sequence is CASSAWGAGGSYNEQFF. Here the CDR3 DNA reads TGTGCCAGCAGTGCCTGGGGTGCGGGAGGATCCTACAATGAGCAGTTCTTC.

The genes are TRBV7-2 and TRBJ2-1; D is ambiguous. The CDR3 is 16 amino acids. CDR1 and CDR2 (germline): SGHTA, FQGNSA. Trimming removed 2 bases from V and 5 bases from J, with 16 bases in between. The CDR3: CASSLRRRSIDNEQFF. As DNA, the CDR3 is TGTGCCAGCAGCTTACGTCGACGGTCTATAGACAATGAGCAGTTCTTC.

The genes are TRBV5-1 and TRBJ2-7; D might be TRBD1 or TRBD2, each matching 5 bases. This CDR3 has 17 amino acids. CDR1 and CDR2 (germline): SGHRS, YFSETQ. With 2 bases removed from V and 1 base from J, the gap between germline ends came to 19 bases. CDR3 residues: CASSFTVTGTESYEQYF. CDR3 bases: TGCGCCAGCAGCTTTACCGTTACCGGGACGGAATCCTACGAGCAGTACTTC.

Only one count was recorded for this clone. The chain has TRBV2 and TRBJ2-7, with 8 positions matching TRBD1. V lost 8 bases and J lost 5; bases outside the gene matches: 17. CDR3 size: 16 residues. In germline, CDR1 is SNHLY, CDR2 FYNNEI. This CDR3 is CASDITWRRTGNEQYF. In DNA, the CDR3 is TGTGCCAGCGATATTACCTGGCGACGGACAGGGAACGAGCAGTACTTC.

The chain recombines TRBV5-6 with TRBJ2-5; 9 bases match TRBD2. The CDR3 runs 15 residues. The V and J ends lost 4 bases and 2 bases, in that order; junction bases with no gene match: 6. Germline loops: CDR1 SGHDT, CDR2 YYEEEE. The CDR3 spells CASSPGTSLQETQYF. As DNA, the CDR3 is TGTGCCAGCAGCCCCGGGACTAGCCTACAAGAGACCCAGTACTTC.

V gene TRBV2 combines with J gene TRBJ1-3; a weak D match, TRBD1 (5 bases). CDR1 is SNHLY, CDR2 FYNNEI, per germline. The CDR3 spans 16 residues. The V end was cut by 1 base, the J end by 0 bases, with 10 bases between. CDR3 sequence reads: CASSEDRFYSGNTIYF. The DNA for the CDR3 is TGTGCCAGCAGTGAAGACAGGTTCTACTCTGGAAACACCATATATTTT.

The gene calls are TRBV5-5 and TRBJ2-7, with D hard to call. The CDR3 is 15 amino acids. Germline CDR1 reads SGHKS; CDR2 reads YYEKEE (reference sequence). Trimming cost V 0 bases and J 0 bases, with 10 bases left between them. This CDR3 is CASSLAPFSSYEQYF. The CDR3 coding sequence is TGTGCCAGCAGCTTGGCCCCATTTAGCTCCTACGAGCAGTACTTC.

The chain links TRBV30 to TRBJ1-2; TRBD1 aligns across 7 bases. The CDR3 length is 17 residues. Germline V gives CDR1 GTSNPN, CDR2 SVGIG (reference sequence). V lost 1 base and J lost 1; bases outside the gene matches: 12. The CDR3 sequence: CAWSAETGAPLNYGYTF. Here the CDR3 DNA reads TGTGCCTGGAGTGCAGAAACAGGGGCTCCCCTTAACTATGGCTACACCTTC.

This clone was observed a single time. J is TRBJ1-1 and V is TRBV5-1, with TRBD1 matching over 8 bases. Per the germline V gene, CDR1 is SGHRS and CDR2 is YFSETQ. V was pared by 5 bases and J by 0 bases, with 12 bases of the junction left unmatched. This CDR3 has 17 residues. CDR3 in DNA: TGCGCCAGCAGTTCGACGCCCGGACAGGGCCTGAACACTGAAGCTTTCTTT. It specifies CASSSTPGQGLNTEAFF.

The rearrangement uses TRBV7-2 and TRBJ2-2; D perhaps matches TRBD2 (6 bases). V was pared by 2 bases and J by 6 bases, with 13 bases between. Germline values: CDR1 SGHTA, CDR2 FQGNSA. The CDR3 covers 15 residues. The CDR3: CASSLSLATAGELFF. The CDR3 bases are TGTGCCAGCAGCTTATCTCTAGCGACGGCCGGGGAGCTGTTTTTT. Filled out from reference TRBV7-2 and TRBJ2-2, the complete variable domain reads GAGVSQSPSNKVTEKGKDVELRCDPISGHTALYWYRQSLGQGLEFLIYFQGNSAPDKSGLPSDRFSAERTGGSVSTLTIQRTQQEDSAVYLCASSLSLATAGELFFGEGSRLTVL.

This sequence joins TRBV4-3 and TRBJ2-2; D uncertain. The CDR3 sequence is 13 residues long. V was clipped by 0 bases and J by 6 bases, with 5 bases between them. The germline gives CDR1 LGHNA, CDR2 YSLEER. CDR3 sequence reads: CASSQEGSGELFF. The CDR3 DNA sequence: TGCGCCAGCAGCCAAGAAGGGTCCGGGGAGCTGTTTTTT.

This clone has a handful of counts. At one of its ends the junction is not consistent with the germline gene, which may arise from a read error. The rearrangement links TRBV18 to TRBJ1-1, with unresolved D. The CDR3 runs 13 residues. Germline CDR1 reads KGHSH; CDR2 reads LQKENI. The CDR3 sequence is CASTPSMNTEAFF. CDR3 nucleotide sequence: TGTGCCAGCACACCCTCGATGAACACTGAAGCTTTCTTT.

As DNA, the CDR3 is TGTGCCAGCACCGCGTCGATTAGCGCGAGAGACAATGAGCAGTTCTTC. Residues: CASTASISARDNEQFF. The chain links TRBV5-4 to TRBJ2-1, with D perhaps matching TRBD2 (5 bases). The V gene's germline CDR1 is SGHNT and CDR2 YYREEE (reference sequence). The CDR3 totals 16 residues. V gave up 6 bases and J gave up 5 bases, with 21 bases separating them. The full variable domain, completed using reference TRBV5-4 and TRBJ2-1, is ETGVTQSPTHLIKTRGQQVTLRCSSQSGHNTVSWYQQALGQGPQFIFQYYREEENGRGNFPPRFSGLQFPNYSSELNVNALELDDSALYLCASTASISARDNEQFFGPGTRLTVL.

This chain uses TRBV6-6 with TRBJ1-1; 7 positions match TRBD1. The germline V gene encodes CDR1 MNHNY and CDR2 SVGAGI (reference sequence). J lost 4 bases, V lost 11 bases, and 7 bases had no gene match. This CDR3 is built from 12 residues. The CDR3 DNA is TGTGCCGCCCGAACAGGGGCCACTGAAGCTTTCTTT. Its protein is CAARTGATEAFF.